The rows below give T cell receptor beta chains drawn from one sample of a study of T cells in Graves' hyperthyroidism and ophthalmopathy. A single record per CDR3 protein comes from TCRdb applying MiXCR to the multiplex PCR reads. The sample has over 650,000 distinct CDR3 sequences; less than 45% are singletons. The sequencing input was peripheral blood or thyroid tissue (not recorded which). The receptors here all came from an adult man with Graves' disease, either hyperthyroidism or ophthalmopathy (not recorded which). The CDR3 runs from the conserved cysteine through the conserved F or W. Each record gives: CDR3 DNA, CDR3 protein, clone size, J gene, V gene, D gene. A D gene is named only where the DNA matches it firmly. Clone size, where shown, is once, few, many, or a class for clones that have expanded.

TGCAGCGTTGTCCGGGACAGGGATGGAAACTATGGCTACACCTTC CSVVRDRDGNYGYTF . TRBJ1-2 TRBV29-1 TRBD1
TGCAGTGCTAGAGATGGGAGCTCCTATAATTCACCCCTCCACTTT CSARDGSSYNSPLHF . TRBJ1-6 TRBV20-1 .
TGTGCTAGAGAGGCAGGTTTGGATTCACCCCTCCACTTT CAREAGLDSPLHF once TRBJ1-6 TRBV25-1 .
TGCAGTGCCACACCGGGACTACGGTATCAAGAGACCCAGTACTTC CSATPGLRYQETQYF . TRBJ2-5 TRBV20-1 TRBD2
TGTGCCAGCAGTGCTAGACAAGAGGAGACCCAGTACTTC CASSARQEETQYF . TRBJ2-5 TRBV25-1 .
TGTGCCAGCGCGACAGGGACTAATTCACCCCTCCACTTT CASATGTNSPLHF few TRBJ1-6 TRBV2 TRBD1
TGCAGTGCTAGAGCACTAGCGGGAGGCCCCATTACCCAGTACTTC CSARALAGGPITQYF . TRBJ2-5 TRBV20-1 TRBD2
TGTGCCACCAGCAGAGTGCTCGGGACAGGGAATGAAAAACTGTTTTTT CATSRVLGTGNEKLFF . TRBJ1-4 TRBV15 TRBD1
TGTGCCAGTAGTTTCGGCAGCCTCAGCAATCAGCCCCAGCATTTT CASSFGSLSNQPQHF many TRBJ1-5 TRBV19 .
TGTGCCAGCAGTTACTCGATAGGCAGAGGGGCCGGTGGCTACACCTTC CASSYSIGRGAGGYTF few TRBJ1-2 TRBV2 .
TGTGCCAGCAGCGTCGGGCCCGACGGGAATCAGCCCCAGCATTTT CASSVGPDGNQPQHF . TRBJ1-5 TRBV9 .
TGTGCCAGCAGCGATGGACAGGGATTGAACACTGAAGCTTTCTTT CASSDGQGLNTEAFF many TRBJ1-1 TRBV9 TRBD1